Described below is a single TCR beta chain sequence and its context. Excluded were patients having autoimmune disease history or systemic immunosuppression. The data were obtained in a study of OX40 agonist ivuxolimab in advanced cancers. Clones were read by immunoSEQ multiplex PCR, and TCRdb kept only the in-frame ones, dropping some. This sample has about 53,000 clones, with around 89% found just once. V was clipped by 3 bases and J by 4 bases, with 15 bases between them. There are 15 residues in the CDR3. Germline V gene lookup returns CDR1 LNHDA and CDR2 SQIVND (reference sequence). The rearrangement links TRBV19 to TRBJ2-5, with unresolved D. This specimen consisted of CD4+ or CD8+ T cells sorted from blood, obtained in a trial of the OX40 agonist ivuxolimab. The receptor's source is an adult with an advanced solid tumor such as melanoma, head and neck, liver or kidney cancer. The CDR3 nucleotides read TGTGCCAGTAGTATGCGAACCTCGGGTGTAGAGACCCAGTACTTC. It is translated as CASSMRTSGVETQYF.